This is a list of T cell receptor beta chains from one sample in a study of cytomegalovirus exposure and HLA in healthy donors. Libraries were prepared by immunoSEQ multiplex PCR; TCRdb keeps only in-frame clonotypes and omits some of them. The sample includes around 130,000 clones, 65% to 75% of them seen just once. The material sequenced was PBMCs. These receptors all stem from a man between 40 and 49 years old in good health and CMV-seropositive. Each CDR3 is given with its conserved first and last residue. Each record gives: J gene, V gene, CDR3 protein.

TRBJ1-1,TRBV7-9,CASSFTSFVSGTEAFF
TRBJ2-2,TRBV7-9,CASSGWGGSDTGELFF
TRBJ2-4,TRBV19,CASSIVAGENIQYF
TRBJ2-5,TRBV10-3,CAISDRGRSPETQYF
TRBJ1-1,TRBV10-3,CAITYSLNTEAFF
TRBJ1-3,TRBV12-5,CASGLGTGVSGNTIYF
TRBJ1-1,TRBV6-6,CASGAAIPEAFF
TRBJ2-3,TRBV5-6,CASSFGTGTDTQYF
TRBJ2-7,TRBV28,CASSKGLGSNRARGEQYF
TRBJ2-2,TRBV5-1,CASSHRSRDRGQNTGELFF
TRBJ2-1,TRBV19,CASSTDGQPGFEQFF
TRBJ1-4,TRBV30,CAWSVNLLARDEKLFF
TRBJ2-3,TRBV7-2,CASSRYLATDTQYF
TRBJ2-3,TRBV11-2,CASSLGSKDTQYF
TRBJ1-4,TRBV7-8,CASSRTEANEKLFF
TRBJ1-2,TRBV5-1,CASSLEGTSRDYGYTF
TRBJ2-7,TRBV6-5,CASSYGRGTEPYEQYF
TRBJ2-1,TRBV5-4,CASSPRLAGNEQFF
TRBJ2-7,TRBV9,CASSPGGAGSYEQYF
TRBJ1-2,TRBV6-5,CASSGGLAGYTF
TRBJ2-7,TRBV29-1,CSVEYDRTYEQYF
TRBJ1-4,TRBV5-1,CASSLTMDRSTNEKLFF
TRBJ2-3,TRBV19,CASSIEPPGTTLPDTQYF
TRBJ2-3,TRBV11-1,CASSPQRRSTDTQYF
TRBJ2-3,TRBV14,CASSPPGNRGTDTQYF
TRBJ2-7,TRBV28,CASRAGRYEQYF
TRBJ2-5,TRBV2,CASSSSRETQYF
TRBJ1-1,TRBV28,CASSSGTGGLAPEAFF
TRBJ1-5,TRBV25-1,CASINRGPAQPQHF
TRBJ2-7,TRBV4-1,CASSQVVGPSYEQYF
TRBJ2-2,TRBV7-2,CASSLNQVGTGELFF
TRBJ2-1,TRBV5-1,CASSLARQGEYNEQFF
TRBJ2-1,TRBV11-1,CASSFTFGLGLDEQFF
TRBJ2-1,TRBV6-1,CASSDLIGQGGHEQFF
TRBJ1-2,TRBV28,CASSLGAGGDYGYTF
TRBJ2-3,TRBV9,CASSARQGTDTQYF
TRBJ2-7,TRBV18,CASSPGQGPTYEQYF